The T cell receptor (beta chain) described here comes from a study of cytomegalovirus exposure and HLA in healthy donors. Regarding the study as a whole: As immune exposure information, only CMV serostatus was available. With high specificity and sensitivity, the classifier reportedly diagnosed cytomegalovirus status.

Both 60 Vbeta primers and 13 Jbeta primers went into the PCR. TCRdb's table, derived via immunoSEQ multiplex PCR, lists solely in-frame clones and lacks some. The table shows about 130,000 clones, with about 73% occurring only once. As concerns this clone: What it binds is unknown.

This TCR came from a woman between 40 and 55 years old in good health and CMV-seropositive. The sequenced sample consisted of PBMCs.

The CDR3 coding sequence is TGTGCCAGCAGCGTAGCCGGACAGGGTCCGGACGCTGAAGCTTTCTTT. It codes for CASSVAGQGPDAEAFF. The chain employs TRBV9 and TRBJ1-1; the match to TRBD1 covers 8 bases. The CDR3 covers 16 residues. Germline CDR1 is SGDLS and CDR2 is YYNGEE. V lost 0 bases to trimming and J lost 6 bases; unmatched junction nucleotides: 10.